The 3 T cell receptor beta chains below were found in one sample sequenced in a study of blood T cell repertoires in COVID-19. The protocol was immunoSEQ multiplex PCR, while the TCRdb copy is restricted to in-frame clones and leaves out a portion. Among approximately 380,000 clones listed, approximately 90% were seen once. Sequenced material: PBMCs or T cells enriched from blood (not recorded which). The source is a woman aged 18-29 years who had recovered from COVID-19.

CDR3 in amino acids: CASSFDSSTNTIYF. Written as DNA, the CDR3 is TGTGCCAGCAGCTTTGACAGTTCTACAAACACCATATATTTT. The V call is TRBV7-2, the J call TRBJ1-3, with D maybe TRBD1 (5 bases). Germline V gene lookup returns CDR1 SGHTA and CDR2 FQGNSA. Trimming pared 3 bases from V and 6 bases from J, leaving 12 bases between. The CDR3 extends over 14 amino acids.

The chain has TRBV14 and TRBJ1-1; a weak D match, TRBD1 (6 bases). Trimming cost V 4 bases and J 4 bases, with 10 bases left between them. Germline values: CDR1 SGHDN, CDR2 FVKESK. The CDR3 spans 13 residues. The CDR3 sequence: CASSPRGGTEAFF. The DNA of the CDR3 is TGTGCCAGCAGCCCGAGGGGGGGCACTGAAGCTTTCTTT.

J is TRBJ1-3 and V is TRBV5-8, with D tentatively TRBD1 (5 bases). There are 14 residues in the CDR3. V was trimmed by 0 bases and J by 4 bases, leaving 8 bases between them. CDR1 is SGHTS, CDR2 YDEGEE, per germline. Here the CDR3 DNA reads TGTGCCAGCAGCTTGGGACAGAGAGGAAACACCATATATTTT. It specifies CASSLGQRGNTIYF.